What follows is one T cell receptor (beta chain) and its context. The data stem from a study of regulatory and conventional T cells in RAG deficiency. This table comes from immunoSEQ multiplex PCR, and its TCRdb copy is limited to in-frame clones, with some not included. The repertoire holds more than 20,000 clones, 85% to 95% seen once, with roughly 0.73% in the top ten. Genomic DNA came from blood conventional CD4+ T cells gated CD25-low CD127-high. CDR3 length: 13 amino acids. Germline CDR1 and CDR2: LNHNV and YYDKDF (reference sequence). V was clipped by 8 bases and J by 0 bases, with 11 bases between them. This sample also appeared in a second study, on regulatory T cells. That paper notes: The primer mix had 52 TRBV and 13 TRBJ primers.

Sequenced input: CD4+ T cells sorted from blood. The sequence was collected from a human donor in good health. The J gene is TRBJ2-7, the V gene TRBV15; D possibly uses TRBD1 or TRBD2 (5 bases each). The CDR3 protein is CATGRDHSYEQYF. CDR3 in DNA: TGTGCCACCGGACGGGACCACTCCTACGAGCAGTACTTC.